This passage covers 9 T cell receptor beta chains from one sample sequenced in a study of control samples from healthy donors and cancer patients. Repertoires were generated with immunoSEQ multiplex PCR, while TCRdb's copy carries only in-frame clones and drops some. This sample has roughly 370,000 clones, with more than 80% found just once. The source material was PBMCs. The origin of the receptors is a man in his forties with head and neck cancer.

A remark on this clone: Other nucleotide sequences in the sample specify the same CDR3. The rearrangement uses TRBV7-2 and TRBJ2-7; tentatively, D is TRBD2 (5 bases). CDR1 and CDR2 from the germline V gene are SGHTA and FQGNSA. The CDR3 sequence is 14 residues long. The ends were cut back, 1 base at V and 4 bases at J, with 11 bases in the middle. CDR3 sequence reads: CASSLGRGAYEQYF. CDR3 nucleotide sequence: TGTGCCAGCAGCTTAGGTCGGGGAGCATACGAGCAGTACTTC.

This clone was counted once. The V gene is TRBV11-2, the J gene TRBJ2-5; D is possibly TRBD2 (6 bases). From germline, CDR1 is SGHAT and CDR2 FQNNGV. V was pared by 3 bases and J by 2 bases, with 13 bases between. The CDR3 sequence is 15 residues long. CDR3 DNA sequence: TGTGCCAGCAGCTTGGGGGGTAGCGCTCAAGAGACCCAGTACTTC. Residues: CASSLGGSAQETQYF.

The chain has TRBV7-9 and TRBJ1-5, with a weak D call TRBD1 (5 bases). CDR1 and CDR2 from the germline V gene are SEHNR and FQNEAQ (reference sequence). Trimming cost V 1 base and J 16 bases, with 11 bases left between them. The CDR3 sequence is 11 residues long. CDR3 sequence: CASSLGDREHF. CDR3 sequence (DNA): TGTGCCAGCAGCTTAGGAGACAGAGAACATTTT.

V is TRBV28 and J is TRBJ1-1, with 8 positions matching TRBD1. The V and J ends lost 8 bases and 1 base, in that order; junction bases with no gene match: 0. Germline-derived CDR1 and CDR2 are MDHEN and SYDVKM. The CDR3 covers 12 residues. The CDR3 DNA reads as TGTGCCAGCGGGACAGGGAACACTGAAGCTTTCTTT. Protein: CASGTGNTEAFF.

The V and J genes are TRBV19 and TRBJ1-5; D ambiguous. Trimming left V 5 bases short and J 7 bases short, with 9 bases between. CDR3 size: 12 residues. Germline CDR1 LNHDA, CDR2 SQIVND (reference sequence). The CDR3 region is CASSAQVQPQHF. CDR3 DNA: TGTGCCAGTAGTGCGCAGGTCCAGCCCCAGCATTTT. Full variable domain (outside the CDR3, taken from reference TRBV19 and TRBJ1-5): DGGITQSPKYLFRKEGQNVTLSCEQNLNHDAMYWYRQDPGQGLRLIYYSQIVNDFQKGDIAEGYSVSREKKESFPLTVTSAQKNPTAFYLCASSAQVQPQHFGDGTRLSIL.

The chain is built from TRBV5-1 and TRBJ2-2, with a weak D call TRBD2 (6 bases). V was clipped by 4 bases and J by 4 bases, with 11 bases between them. The CDR3 runs to 14 residues. Per the germline V gene, CDR1 is SGHRS and CDR2 is YFSETQ. CDR3 DNA sequence: TGCGCCAGCAGCGCGGGACTGACCACCGGGGAGCTGTTTTTT. Translated, it gives CASSAGLTTGELFF.

The chain couples TRBV27 to TRBJ2-1; 11 positions agree with TRBD1. CDR1 and CDR2 from the germline V gene are MNHEY and SMNVEV (reference sequence). With 7 bases clipped from V and 7 bases from J, the junction kept 9 bases outside the gene matches. This CDR3 is 15 amino acids long. The CDR3 DNA follows: TGTGCCAGCACGAAGGGGACAGGGGGAAGGAATGAGCAGTTCTTC. It specifies CASTKGTGGRNEQFF.

This chain connects TRBV6-2 or TRBV6-3 to TRBJ1-3, with 8 bases that match TRBD1. Germline V gene data show CDR1 as MNHEY and CDR2 as SVGEGT. With V trimmed by 6 bases and J by 4 bases, 8 bases remained unmatched. CDR3 length equals 15 residues. CDR3 in DNA: TGTGCCAGCAGCCCGACAGGGGTCTCCGGAAACACCATATATTTT. As protein: CASSPTGVSGNTIYF.

CDR3 sequence: CASSPSSHNEQFF. The CDR3 DNA follows: TGTGCCAGCAGCCCGTCCAGTCACAATGAGCAGTTCTTC. The chain is built from TRBV7-3 and TRBJ2-1; D gene ambiguous. V lost 5 bases and J lost 5, with 10 bases in between. Germline-derived CDR1 and CDR2 are SGHTA and FQGTGA. The CDR3 is 13 amino acids.